A selection of T cell receptor beta chains follows, all from one sample in a study of naive and memory T cell subsets. TCRdb re-called the UMI-ligation and nested PCR reads with MiXCR, one entry per CDR3 protein. Of 130,000 to 150,000 distinct CDR3 sequences in the sample, more than 15% were seen once. What was sequenced was naive CD4+ T cells from blood. The receptors originated from a human donor in good health. CDR3s include the opening cysteine and the closing phenylalanine or tryptophan. A D gene is named only where the DNA matches it firmly. Clone size is stated in some rows and not others, as once, few, many or a class when expanded.

j_gene | d_gene | len | v_gene | abundance | CDR3aa | CDR3nt
TRBJ2-7 | TRBD1 | 15 | TRBV5-1 | NA | CASSLAQGASNEQYF | TGCGCCAGCAGCTTGGCACAGGGGGCATCCAACGAGCAGTACTTC
TRBJ2-5 | TRBD1 | 14 | TRBV25-1 | NA | CASSDPTGRETQYF | TGTGCCAGCAGTGATCCGACAGGGCGAGAGACCCAGTACTTC
TRBJ2-2 | NA | 16 | TRBV7-6 | many | CASSTTGTLNTGELFF | TGTGCCAGCAGCACTACCGGGACATTGAACACCGGGGAGCTGTTTTTT
TRBJ2-3 | NA | 12 | TRBV30 | NA | CAWRRDTDTQYF | TGTGCCTGGAGACGGGATACAGATACGCAGTATTTT
TRBJ1-1 | NA | 13 | TRBV6-6 | NA | CASSEQGGAEAFF | TGTGCCAGCAGTGAACAGGGAGGCGCTGAAGCTTTCTTT
TRBJ2-6 | TRBD1 | 16 | TRBV6-5 | NA | CASRQGFYSGANVLTF | TGTGCCAGCCGACAGGGATTCTACTCTGGGGCCAACGTCCTGACTTTC
TRBJ2-7 | NA | 13 | TRBV5-1 | few | CASSLDRVNEQYF | TGCGCCAGCAGCTTGGACAGGGTGAACGAGCAGTACTTC
TRBJ2-6 | NA | 15 | TRBV13 | few | CASSFYRVGANVLTF | TGTGCCAGCAGCTTCTACAGGGTCGGGGCCAACGTCCTGACTTTC
TRBJ2-7 | NA | 13 | TRBV5-4 | once | CASSRGLDYEQYF | TGTGCCAGCAGCCGAGGGTTGGACTACGAGCAGTACTTC
TRBJ2-5 | TRBD2 | 14 | TRBV2 | many | CASSSGRAIETQYF | TGTGCCAGCTCTAGCGGGAGGGCGATAGAGACCCAGTACTTC
TRBJ2-5 | NA | 16 | TRBV7-8 | few | CASSLARTAYKRAQYF | TGTGCCAGCAGCTTAGCCCGGACAGCCTACAAGAGGGCCCAGTACTTC
TRBJ2-2 | NA | 15 | TRBV19 | few | CASSIQDMNTGELFF | TGTGCCAGTAGTATTCAGGACATGAACACCGGGGAGCTGTTTTTT
TRBJ2-7 | TRBD1 | 18 | TRBV27 | once | CASSLSSLGTGGTYEQYF | TGTGCCAGCAGTTTATCTTCGCTCGGGACAGGGGGAACCTACGAGCAGTACTTC
TRBJ2-5 | NA | 15 | TRBV6-2/TRBV6-3 | few | CASSSIHRDQETQYF | TGTGCCAGCAGTTCCATCCACAGGGATCAAGAGACCCAGTACTTC
TRBJ2-7 | NA | 14 | TRBV12-3/TRBV12-4 | NA | CASSLIASYYEQYF | TGTGCCAGCAGTTTGATAGCGAGCTACTACGAGCAGTACTTC
TRBJ2-5 | TRBD2 | 14 | TRBV6-2/TRBV6-3 | NA | CASRPLAGQETQYF | TGTGCCAGCAGACCTCTAGCGGGGCAAGAGACCCAGTACTTC
TRBJ2-3 | NA | 14 | TRBV20-1 | NA | CSARRPTSTDTQYF | TGCAGTGCCAGGAGGCCTACTAGCACAGATACGCAGTATTTT
TRBJ1-5 | NA | 12 | TRBV28 | NA | CASRYSNQPQHF | TGTGCCAGCAGATATAGCAATCAGCCCCAGCATTTT
TRBJ2-7 | TRBD1 | 14 | TRBV12-3/TRBV12-4 | few | CASSQPGTGSEQYF | TGTGCCAGCAGTCAGCCCGGGACAGGGAGCGAGCAGTACTTC
TRBJ2-7 | TRBD1 | 16 | TRBV5-6 | NA | CASSFVDRGASYEQYF | TGTGCCAGCAGCTTTGTAGACAGGGGGGCGTCCTACGAGCAGTACTTC
TRBJ1-4 | NA | 13 | TRBV29-1 | few | CSARESTNEKLFF | TGCAGCGCCAGGGAGAGCACTAATGAAAAACTGTTTTTT
TRBJ1-4 | NA | 15 | TRBV18 | NA | CASSPRGPKNEKLFF | TGTGCCAGCTCACCACGGGGCCCAAAAAATGAAAAACTGTTTTTT
TRBJ2-2 | NA | 14 | TRBV9 | few | CASATEANTGELFF | TGTGCCAGCGCGACAGAGGCGAACACCGGGGAGCTGTTTTTT
TRBJ1-4 | NA | 15 | TRBV20-1 | few | CSATDTGTTNEKLFF | TGCAGTGCCACCGACACAGGAACCACTAATGAAAAACTGTTTTTT
TRBJ2-2 | TRBD2 | 15 | TRBV10-3 | few | CATLRLAGNTGELFF | TGTGCCACCTTAAGGCTAGCGGGCAACACCGGGGAGCTGTTTTTT
TRBJ1-1 | TRBD1 | 13 | TRBV5-1 | NA | CASTIRQGTEAFF | TGCGCCAGCACCATCCGACAGGGAACTGAAGCTTTCTTT
TRBJ2-7 | TRBD1 | 11 | TRBV6-1 | NA | CASRTGDEQYF | TGTGCCAGCAGGACAGGGGACGAGCAGTACTTC
TRBJ1-3 | NA | 14 | TRBV3-1 | few | CASSQGGSGNTIYF | TGTGCCAGCAGCCAAGGCGGCTCTGGAAACACCATATATTTT
TRBJ2-2 | NA | 15 | TRBV25-1 | NA | CASTRRLASTGELFF | TGTGCCAGCACCCGGCGGCTAGCGAGCACCGGGGAGCTGTTTTTT
TRBJ2-3 | NA | 14 | TRBV5-6 | NA | CASSKRTSTDTQYF | TGTGCCAGCAGCAAGAGGACTAGCACAGATACGCAGTATTTT
TRBJ2-1 | TRBD1 | 18 | TRBV5-1 | NA | CASSLVYGGTGSYNEQFF | TGCGCCAGCAGCTTGGTTTACGGTGGGACAGGAAGTTACAATGAGCAGTTCTTC
TRBJ1-4 | NA | 17 | TRBV28 | few | CASSLSSVKGGNEKLFF | TGTGCCAGCAGTTTATCCTCCGTGAAGGGGGGTAATGAAAAACTGTTTTTT
TRBJ2-7 | NA | 13 | TRBV28 | few | CASNDRFDYEQYF | TGTGCCAGCAACGACAGGTTCGACTACGAGCAGTACTTC
TRBJ1-1 | TRBD1 | 15 | TRBV20-1 | few | CSAPDTGGLNTEAFF | TGCAGTGCTCCTGACACAGGGGGCCTGAACACTGAAGCTTTCTTT
TRBJ1-5 | NA | 13 | TRBV12-3/TRBV12-4 | NA | CASSLDTNQPQHF | TGTGCCAGCAGTTTAGACACCAATCAGCCCCAGCATTTT
TRBJ2-2 | NA | 16 | TRBV7-3 | NA | CASSSSSLTNTGELFF | TGTGCCAGCAGCTCCTCTAGCTTAACGAACACCGGGGAGCTGTTTTTT
TRBJ1-3 | TRBD1 | 22 | TRBV12-3/TRBV12-4 | NA | CASRNAIDRREGQGESGNTIYF | TGTGCCAGCAGAAACGCTATAGACAGGAGAGAGGGACAGGGGGAGTCTGGAAACACCATATATTTT
TRBJ2-7 | NA | 14 | TRBV5-6 | NA | CASSRPGFTDEQYF | TGTGCCAGCAGCCGACCGGGATTCACTGACGAGCAGTACTTC
TRBJ1-2 | NA | 13 | TRBV6-1 | once | CASIRTENYGYTF | TGTGCCAGCATCCGGACTGAGAACTATGGCTACACCTTC
TRBJ2-7 | NA | 16 | TRBV6-6 | NA | CASSERAPGYVYEQYF | TGTGCCAGCAGCGAAAGAGCTCCAGGGTATGTCTACGAGCAGTACTTC
TRBJ2-1 | TRBD2 | 15 | TRBV3-1 | NA | CASSQGGTSAWREFF | TGTGCCAGCAGCCAGGGTGGGACTAGCGCCTGGAGGGAGTTCTTC
TRBJ2-7 | NA | 14 | TRBV5-1 | NA | CASSLGQGANEQYF | TGCGCCAGCAGCTTGGGCCAGGGAGCGAACGAGCAGTACTTC
TRBJ2-7 | NA | 15 | TRBV11-2 | few | CASSLAVSSSYEQYF | TGTGCCAGCAGCTTAGCCGTTTCTAGCTCCTACGAGCAGTACTTC
TRBJ2-3 | NA | 13 | TRBV7-2 | few | CASSPQYPDTQYF | TGTGCCAGCAGTCCCCAATACCCAGATACGCAGTATTTT
TRBJ2-1 | NA | 14 | TRBV28 | many | CASSPSTPSYEQFF | TGTGCCAGCAGCCCTTCCACCCCGTCTTATGAGCAGTTCTTC
TRBJ2-2 | TRBD2 | 16 | TRBV12-3/TRBV12-4 | once | CASSSTSGSTTGELFF | TGTGCCAGCAGTTCGACTAGCGGGAGTACCACCGGGGAGCTGTTTTTT
TRBJ2-7 | TRBD2 | 14 | TRBV29-1 | few | CSVERLAGGYEQYF | TGCAGCGTTGAAAGACTAGCGGGAGGATACGAGCAGTACTTC
TRBJ2-2 | NA | 14 | TRBV3-1 | NA | CASSQGGNTGELFF | TGTGCCAGCAGCCAAGGAGGGAACACCGGGGAGCTGTTTTTT
TRBJ2-7 | NA | 14 | TRBV10-3 | few | CAISPGTLNYEQYF | TGTGCCATCAGCCCCGGGACTCTCAACTACGAGCAGTACTTC
TRBJ2-6 | NA | 15 | TRBV7-6 | few | CASGVPRSGANVLTF | TGTGCCAGCGGCGTTCCCCGCTCTGGGGCCAACGTCCTGACTTTC
TRBJ2-3 | NA | 14 | TRBV5-1 | few | CASSLVAVTDTQYF | TGCGCCAGCAGCTTGGTGGCGGTGACAGATACGCAGTATTTT
TRBJ2-2 | NA | 16 | TRBV14 | NA | CASSQDSDPRTGELFF | TGTGCCAGCAGCCAAGATTCGGACCCGAGAACCGGGGAGCTGTTTTTT
TRBJ2-2 | NA | 16 | TRBV3-1 | few | CASSLNGFANTGELFF | TGTGCCAGCAGCCTTAATGGGTTCGCGAACACCGGGGAGCTGTTTTTT
TRBJ2-1 | NA | 14 | TRBV6-2/TRBV6-3 | NA | CASSYSIQAHEQFF | TGTGCCAGCAGTTACTCGATCCAGGCACATGAGCAGTTCTTC
TRBJ1-2 | NA | 13 | TRBV3-1 | NA | CASSQVSGSGYTF | TGTGCCAGCAGCCAGGTTTCCGGAAGTGGCTACACCTTC